This TCR beta chain was obtained from a study of vaccination effects on CD4 cells after COVID-19. The wider study: Subjects were given two BNT162b2 or mRNA-1273 vaccine doses.

Comment on this clone: Its antigen remains unidentified.

The culture ran for roughly ten days before CD4+ T cells were isolated. All vaccine recipients tested negative for nucleocapsid antibodies and had never contracted SARS-CoV-2 infection. Days 3 and 7 were when half the medium was replaced with IL-2 medium. Sequencing used immunoSEQ multiplex PCR; TCRdb keeps in-frame clones, though not all of them. The top ten clones hold roughly 6% of a sample with about 48,000 clones, over 50% of them seen once. The CDR3 is made up of 16 amino acids. The V and J ends lost 3 bases and 7 bases respectively, with 18 bases between them. Germline loops: CDR1 MDHEN, CDR2 SYDVKM.

The source is a human donor who received a COVID-19 vaccine. The chain links TRBV28 to TRBJ2-2; the D call may be TRBD1 or TRBD2 (6 bases each). Sample: CD4+ T cells from PBMCs cultured without peptide, taken before COVID-19 vaccination. CDR3 protein: CASSFLGGRIGGELFF. The CDR3 DNA follows: TGTGCCAGCAGTTTCTTGGGGGGCCGCATTGGCGGGGAGCTGTTTTTT. Based on the CDR3 plus reference TRBV28 and TRBJ2-2, the full variable domain is DVKVTQSSRYLVKRTGEKVFLECVQDMDHENMFWYRQDPGLGLRLIYFSYDVKMKEKGDIPEGYSVSREKKERFSLILESASTNQTSMYLCASSFLGGRIGGELFFGEGSRLTVL.